A selection of T cell receptor beta chains follows, all from one sample in a study of blood T cell repertoires in COVID-19. TCRdb keeps only in-frame clones here, not all; method: immunoSEQ multiplex PCR. The sample carries around 160,000 clones, 85% recorded once. Sequenced: peripheral blood. The receptors here all came from a woman aged 40-49 years with active or convalescent COVID-19. The CDR3 runs from the conserved cysteine through the conserved F or W. D genes are given only for firm matches. Expanded clones get a size class; other rows say once, few or many, or leave the size out.

clone size	V gene	J gene	D gene	CDR3 protein	CDR3 DNA
NA	TRBV19	TRBJ1-1	NA	CASRLRDRGATEAFF	TGTGCCAGTCGCCTCCGTGATCGCGGGGCAACTGAAGCTTTCTTT
NA	TRBV7-2	TRBJ2-5	NA	CASSLGAQETQYF	TGTGCCAGCAGCTTGGGGGCACAAGAGACCCAGTACTTC
NA	TRBV5-6	TRBJ1-4	NA	CASSPSHLRATNEKLFF	TGTGCCAGCAGCCCTTCCCACCTCCGGGCAACTAATGAAAAACTGTTTTTT
NA	TRBV7-9	TRBJ1-6	NA	CASSYGESYNSPLHF	TGTGCCAGCAGCTACGGGGAGTCCTATAATTCACCCCTCCACTTT
NA	TRBV4-3	TRBJ1-2	TRBD1	CASSQEQGPGGYTF	TGCGCCAGCAGCCAAGAACAGGGGCCGGGGGGCTACACCTTC
NA	TRBV15	TRBJ1-5	NA	CATSRVVKGSQPQHF	TGTGCCACCAGCAGAGTGGTTAAAGGGAGTCAGCCCCAGCATTTT
NA	TRBV4-1	TRBJ2-2	NA	CASSQGLFSAGTGELFF	TGCGCCAGCAGCCAAGGGCTATTCTCGGCGGGCACCGGGGAGCTGTTTTTT
NA	TRBV27	TRBJ1-5	TRBD1	CASSLVWTGGHSNQPQHF	TGTGCCAGCAGTTTAGTTTGGACAGGGGGTCATAGCAATCAGCCCCAGCATTTT
NA	TRBV6-6	TRBJ1-2	NA	CASEFTNSGAYDGYTF	TGTGCCAGCGAGTTCACCAACTCAGGGGCTTATGATGGCTACACCTTC
NA	TRBV30	TRBJ1-1	NA	CAWSVTSGRFREAFF	TGTGCCTGGAGTGTAACCTCAGGTAGATTTAGGGAAGCTTTCTTT
NA	TRBV10-3	TRBJ2-2	TRBD2	CAIRPSGRGTGELFF	TGTGCCATCAGGCCCAGCGGGAGGGGGACCGGGGAGCTGTTTTTT
NA	TRBV6-5	TRBJ2-7	TRBD1	CASRMPGTGGEQYF	TGTGCCAGCCGAATGCCCGGGACAGGGGGCGAGCAGTACTTC
NA	TRBV3-1/TRBV3-2	TRBJ2-7	NA	CASAESAGQSYEQYF	TGTGCCAGCGCTGAGAGCGCGGGACAGTCCTACGAGCAGTACTTC
NA	TRBV9	TRBJ2-7	NA	CASSLYGTWTYEQYF	TGTGCCAGCAGCCTCTATGGGACTTGGACCTACGAGCAGTACTTC
NA	TRBV10-2	TRBJ2-7	TRBD2	CASSRTSYEQYF	TGCGCCAGCAGTCGGACTAGCTACGAGCAGTACTTC
NA	TRBV5-6	TRBJ2-7	TRBD2	CASSPGGGFSSYEQYF	TGTGCCAGCAGCCCCGGGGGAGGGTTTAGCTCCTACGAGCAGTACTTC
NA	TRBV7-2	TRBJ1-2	NA	CASSLVGGRAPSYGYTF	TGTGCCAGCAGCTTAGTCGGCGGGAGGGCGCCTAGCTATGGCTACACCTTC
NA	TRBV19	TRBJ2-5	TRBD1	CASSPRAGGRQETQYF	TGTGCCAGTAGTCCTCGGGCAGGGGGTAGGCAAGAGACCCAGTACTTC
NA	TRBV7-2	TRBJ2-7	NA	CASRPGGPGTYEQYF	TGTGCCAGCAGGCCAGGGGGGCCGGGAACCTACGAGCAGTACTTC
NA	TRBV6-6	TRBJ1-3	NA	CASSSPGRWGGNTIYF	TGTGCCAGCAGTTCCCCTGGGAGGTGGGGGGGAAACACCATATATTTT
NA	TRBV5-1	TRBJ1-5	TRBD1	CASSPGTGALSNQPQHF	TGCGCCAGCAGCCCCGGGACAGGGGCCCTCAGCAATCAGCCCCAGCATTTT
NA	TRBV5-1	TRBJ1-4	TRBD1	CASRSNLGQEKLFF	TGCGCCAGCAGAAGCAACCTGGGACAGGAAAAACTGTTTTTT
NA	TRBV2	TRBJ1-3	NA	CASSLTEGNTIYF	TGTGCCAGCAGTTTGACGGAGGGAAACACCATATATTTT
NA	TRBV5-6	TRBJ1-4	NA	CASSLRGLKEKLFF	TGTGCCAGCAGCTTGAGGGGTTTAAAAGAAAAACTGTTTTTT
few	TRBV19	TRBJ1-5	NA	CASSIAKQPQHF	TGTGCCAGTAGTATAGCTAAGCAGCCCCAGCATTTT
NA	TRBV7-2	TRBJ1-2	TRBD1	CASSPRQGYGYTF	TGTGCCAGCAGCCCCCGACAGGGGTATGGCTACACCTTC
NA	TRBV6-5	TRBJ1-1	TRBD1	CASSRDGTDSKAFF	TGTGCCAGCAGTCGCGATGGGACAGATTCGAAAGCTTTCTTT
once	TRBV10-3	TRBJ2-6	TRBD1	CAIQGTGAGANVLTF	TGTGCCATCCAGGGTACAGGGGCCGGGGCCAACGTCCTGACTTTC
NA	TRBV19	TRBJ2-1	TRBD2	CASSPLAGAGNKQFF	TGTGCCAGTAGTCCGCTAGCGGGGGCCGGCAATAAGCAGTTCTTC
NA	TRBV6-5	TRBJ1-3	TRBD1	CASSQTGGADTIYF	TGTGCCAGCAGTCAGACAGGGGGGGCGGACACCATATATTTT
once	TRBV5-5	TRBJ1-3	TRBD1	CASSRGQGASGNTIYF	TGTGCCAGCAGCCGGGGACAGGGGGCGAGTGGAAACACCATATATTTT
NA	TRBV5-6	TRBJ2-2	NA	CASSLVSGTGELFF	TGTGCCAGCAGCTTGGTATCGGGAACCGGGGAGCTGTTTTTT
NA	TRBV3-1/TRBV3-2	TRBJ2-2	TRBD1	CASSQDRGRGHAGELFF	TGTGCCAGCAGCCAAGATCGTGGCAGGGGGCACGCCGGGGAGCTGTTTTTT
NA	TRBV18	TRBJ1-1	TRBD1	CASSPGQGNTEAFF	TGTGCCAGCTCACCCGGACAGGGGAACACTGAAGCTTTCTTT
NA	TRBV4-3	TRBJ1-2	TRBD1	CASSHDRGRHGYTF	TGCGCCAGCAGCCACGACAGGGGCCGGCATGGCTACACCTTC
once	TRBV19	TRBJ1-1	NA	CASSRRYGGADTEAFF	TGTGCCAGTAGTAGACGGTACGGGGGGGCGGACACTGAAGCTTTCTTT
NA	TRBV11-3	TRBJ1-1	NA	CASSPPWRGGNTEAFF	TGTGCCAGCAGCCCCCCCTGGCGGGGAGGGAACACTGAAGCTTTCTTT
NA	TRBV28	TRBJ1-1	NA	CASSGRAMNTEAFF	TGTGCCAGCAGTGGCAGGGCCATGAACACTGAAGCTTTCTTT
NA	TRBV7-9	TRBJ1-1	NA	CASSFELSGAFF	TGTGCCAGCAGCTTCGAGCTGAGCGGAGCTTTCTTT
once	TRBV19	TRBJ2-5	NA	CASSIGGDRVLAFSTQETQYF	TGTGCCAGTAGTATCGGGGGAGACAGGGTTCTAGCTTTTTCTACGCAAGAGACCCAGTACTTC
NA	TRBV6-5	TRBJ1-1	TRBD1	CASRQGTTEAFF	TGTGCCAGCAGACAGGGGACAACTGAAGCTTTCTTT
NA	TRBV7-8	TRBJ2-7	TRBD2	CASSWGTSGAYEQYF	TGTGCCAGCAGCTGGGGGACTAGCGGAGCCTACGAGCAGTACTTC
NA	TRBV3-1/TRBV3-2	TRBJ2-7	NA	CASSQVPTSYEQYF	TGTGCCAGCAGCCAAGTTCCCACTTCCTACGAGCAGTACTTC
NA	TRBV28	TRBJ2-5	TRBD1	CASNLAGTVRQETQYF	TGTGCCAGCAACTTAGCCGGGACAGTGAGGCAAGAGACCCAGTACTTC
NA	TRBV19	TRBJ1-4	TRBD1	CASRRPQGETNEKLFF	TGTGCCAGTAGGAGACCACAGGGGGAGACTAATGAAAAACTGTTTTTT
NA	TRBV28	TRBJ2-5	TRBD1	CASSLWGQSQETQYF	TGTGCCAGCAGTTTGTGGGGACAGAGCCAAGAGACCCAGTACTTC
NA	TRBV3-1/TRBV3-2	TRBJ1-5	TRBD1	CASSQSQGRRQPQHF	TGTGCCAGCAGCCAATCACAGGGGCGGCGGCAGCCCCAGCATTTT
once	TRBV25-1	TRBJ1-6	NA	CASSESGVGSPLHF	TGTGCCAGCAGTGAATCCGGGGTTGGGTCACCCCTCCACTTT
few	TRBV28	TRBJ1-5	NA	CASSFPTGPQHF	TGTGCCAGCAGTTTCCCCACGGGACCCCAGCATTTT
few	TRBV25-1	TRBJ2-2	NA	CASSYPPSTHKNTGELFF	TGTGCCAGCAGTTACCCCCCCTCTACCCATAAGAACACCGGGGAGCTGTTTTTT
NA	TRBV2	TRBJ1-1	NA	CASSGGHMNTEAFF	TGTGCCAGCAGTGGGGGACACATGAACACTGAAGCTTTCTTT
once	TRBV6-5	TRBJ1-5	TRBD1	CASRYRGSPQPQHF	TGTGCCAGCAGGTACAGGGGGTCCCCCCAGCCCCAGCATTTT
NA	TRBV11-2	TRBJ2-3	NA	CASSSGAWGGTDTQYF	TGTGCCAGCAGCTCGGGGGCTTGGGGAGGGACAGATACGCAGTATTTT
NA	TRBV27	TRBJ2-7	NA	CASNRGSEQYF	TGTGCCAGCAATCGAGGTAGTGAGCAGTACTTC
NA	TRBV5-1	TRBJ1-1	NA	CASSQQTEMNTEAFF	TGCGCCAGCAGCCAGCAGACAGAGATGAACACTGAAGCTTTCTTT
NA	TRBV27	TRBJ1-3	NA	CASSLTYPPGNTIYF	TGTGCCAGCAGTTTAACTTATCCCCCTGGAAACACCATATATTTT
many	TRBV9	TRBJ1-2	NA	CASSAGQRNYGYTF	TGTGCCAGCAGCGCCGGACAGCGTAACTATGGCTACACCTTC